The clone carrying this T cell receptor (beta chain) was picked up one time. The target antigen is unknown. Here immunoSEQ multiplex PCR was the method, and the copy in TCRdb shows in-frame clones only, minus some. The sample holds around 18,000 clones, 85% to 95% seen once. This sample was taken from a study of graft-versus-host responses after intestinal transplantation. Study details: Multivisceral, liver-intestinal, or isolated intestinal transplants were given to recipients. Findings and caveats of the study: Recipient bone marrow held GvH clones, some seen earlier in ileum or blood.

The source is a human patient who received an intestinal transplant, so some T cells may come from the graft donor. Specimen: PBMCs, collected 23 days after intestinal transplant.

As DNA, the CDR3 is TGTGCCAGCAGCTCTAATGTCCAAATGGAAAAACTGTTTTTT. Its translation is CASSSNVQMEKLFF. The chain uses TRBV27 and TRBJ1-4; D remains ambiguous. The CDR3 contains 14 residues. Germline values: CDR1 MNHEY, CDR2 SMNVEV (reference sequence). V dropped 6 bases and J dropped 8 bases, with 16 bases sitting between them.